This TCR beta chain was identified during a study of blood T cells in healthy people across ages. The V and J ends lost 0 bases and 5 bases respectively, with 19 bases between them. CDR1 is SGHAT and CDR2 is FQNNGV in the germline V gene. This CDR3 contains 17 residues. With a J-beta primer mix and a sample-barcoded 5' primer, a second PCR ran about 6 to 11 cycles. Via MiXCR, TCRdb re-called the 5' RACE reads, giving one row per CDR3 protein. The sample carries approximately 350,000 distinct CDR3 sequences, over 45% recorded once. The sequenced sample consisted of blood. The chain carries TRBV11-2 and TRBJ2-5; D unresolved. This receptor was taken from a man between 60 and 75 years old in good health. CDR3 residues: CASSLDPSGPGSETQYF. The CDR3 DNA reads TGTGCCAGCAGCTTAGACCCCTCGGGCCCCGGGTCGGAGACCCAGTACTTC.